The clone carrying this T cell receptor (beta chain) was seen at least ten times. Antigen unknown. The data derive from a study of T cell repertoires in cytomegalovirus infection. Study-level background: Indications of both CMV infection and matching HLA type were provided by public TCR beta signatures. Notes on the study in general: Clonotypes of TCR beta that were HLA-C-restricted and CMV-specific dominated the ex vivo response. Totalled public TCR beta family frequency picked out people who carried CMV plus the relevant HLA.

The CDR3 covers 13 residues. The V gene lost 0 bases and the J gene lost 3 bases, with 5 bases spanning the gap. Looked up from germline, CDR1 is LGHNA and CDR2 is YSLEER. From the reads, TCRdb called clonotypes with MiXCR, one entry per CDR3 protein. The table includes 49,000 or so distinct CDR3 sequences, approximately 20% detected once. This sequence was found in a human donor in good health (CMV status not recorded). Some clones in this sample may be carry-over from other donors' samples. Sample: CD8+ T cells from cultured PBMCs, taken from culture after CMV antigen stimulation. The gene calls are TRBV4-3 and TRBJ2-5, with D unresolved. The CDR3, as DNA: TGCGCCAGCAGCCAAGATCGCGAAGAGACCCAGTACTTC. It specifies CASSQDREETQYF.